A single TCR beta chain is shown here with its context. No antigen is known for it. This entry is derived from a study of cytomegalovirus exposure and HLA in healthy donors. Study-wide results and limits: A later look showed TCR association rates differing by HLA locus, highest for DRB1 and lowest for HLA-C. Some public TCRs appeared in many individuals, while most sequences were rare. A cluster of highly shared sequence variants was likely a sequencing artifact. It was only CMV serostatus that was available as immune exposure information.

The CDR3 is made up of 12 amino acids. The V end lost 1 base, the J end lost 6 bases, and 3 bases lay between the germline ends. Germline CDR1 reads SEHNR; CDR2 reads FQNEAQ (reference sequence). Amplification used 60 Vbeta primers and 13 Jbeta primers. The protocol was immunoSEQ multiplex PCR, while the TCRdb copy is restricted to in-frame clones and leaves out a portion. The sample holds roughly 150,000 clones; roughly 82% are singletons and the top ten take around 6.2%. Input material: PBMCs. This clonotype was sampled from a man aged 25 to 45 in good health and CMV-seropositive. The chain carries TRBV7-9 and TRBJ2-2; no definite D call. As DNA, the CDR3 is TGTGCCAGCAGCTTAGGGCCCGGGGAGCTGTTTTTT. Its protein is CASSLGPGELFF.